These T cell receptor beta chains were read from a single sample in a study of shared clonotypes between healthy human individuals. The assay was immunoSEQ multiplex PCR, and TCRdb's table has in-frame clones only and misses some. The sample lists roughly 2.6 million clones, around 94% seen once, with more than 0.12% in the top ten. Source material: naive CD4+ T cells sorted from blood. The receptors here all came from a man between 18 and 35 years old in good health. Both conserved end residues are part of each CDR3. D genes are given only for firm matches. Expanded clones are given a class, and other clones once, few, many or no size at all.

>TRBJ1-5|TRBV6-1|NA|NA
CAARLDSFNQPQHF
TGTGCCGCTCGTCTGGACAGTTTCAATCAGCCCCAGCATTTT
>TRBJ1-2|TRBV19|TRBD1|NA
CASRYNPGTTQGAYGYTF
TGTGCCAGTAGATACAACCCGGGGACCACACAGGGGGCTTATGGCTACACCTTC
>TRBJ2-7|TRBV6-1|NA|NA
CASSEAGAGLSYEQYF
TGTGCCAGCAGTGAAGCGGGGGCAGGGCTCTCCTACGAGCAGTACTTC
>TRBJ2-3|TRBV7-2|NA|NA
CASRRSSGIRVETDTQYF
TGTGCCAGCAGGCGGTCTAGTGGGATTCGAGTGGAGACAGATACGCAGTATTTT
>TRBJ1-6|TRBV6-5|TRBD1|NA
CASTDREGYNSPLHF
TGTGCCAGCACCGACAGGGAAGGCTATAATTCACCCCTCCACTTT
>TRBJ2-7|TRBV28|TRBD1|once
CATRDRTMELWYEQYF
TGTGCTACCAGGGACAGGACTATGGAACTTTGGTACGAGCAGTACTTC
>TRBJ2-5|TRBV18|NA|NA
CASSPSVRLKETQYF
TGTGCCAGCTCACCCTCAGTGAGACTTAAAGAGACCCAGTACTTC
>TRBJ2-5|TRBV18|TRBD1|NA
CASSFETGGGGQETQYF
TGTGCCAGCTCATTTGAAACAGGGGGCGGCGGTCAGGAGACCCAGTACTTC
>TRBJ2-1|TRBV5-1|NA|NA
CASSLLQPAYNEQFF
TGCGCCAGCAGCTTGCTACAGCCGGCATACAATGAGCAGTTCTTC
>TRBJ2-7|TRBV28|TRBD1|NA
CASSIGGTAGYF
TGTGCCAGCAGCATAGGTGGGACAGCCGGATACTTC
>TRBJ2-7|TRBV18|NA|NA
CASSPRDGSYEQYF
TGTGCCAGCTCACCCCGGGACGGTTCCTACGAGCAGTACTTC
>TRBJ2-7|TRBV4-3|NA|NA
CASSQTPSSYEQYF
TGCGCCAGCAGCCAGACCCCTAGCTCCTACGAGCAGTACTTC
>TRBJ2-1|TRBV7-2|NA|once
CASSFFGAPSSYNEQFF
TGTGCCAGCAGCTTCTTTGGAGCGCCGAGCTCCTACAATGAGCAGTTCTTC
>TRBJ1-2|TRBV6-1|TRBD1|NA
CASSEGDRVRYGYTF
TGTGCCAGCAGTGAGGGGGACAGGGTTCGCTATGGCTACACCTTC
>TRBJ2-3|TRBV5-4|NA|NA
CASSAPGAKADTQYF
TGTGCCAGCAGCGCCCCGGGAGCTAAGGCAGATACGCAGTATTTT
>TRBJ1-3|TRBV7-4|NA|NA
CASSLSRVGDKYGNTIYF
TGTGCCAGCAGCTTGAGTCGGGTAGGGGATAAATACGGAAACACCATATATTTT
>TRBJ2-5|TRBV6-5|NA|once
CASTGSGTQETQYF
TGTGCCAGCACCGGATCCGGGACGCAAGAGACCCAGTACTTC
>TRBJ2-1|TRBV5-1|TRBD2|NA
CASSPRTSGGTNEQFF
TGCGCCAGCAGCCCCCGGACTAGCGGGGGGACCAATGAGCAGTTCTTC
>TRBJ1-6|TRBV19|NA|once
CASSMGDMSSPLHF
TGTGCCAGTAGTATGGGGGACATGAGTTCACCCCTCCACTTT
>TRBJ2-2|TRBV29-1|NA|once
CSVDAGNTGELFF
TGCAGCGTTGACGCCGGGAACACCGGGGAGCTGTTTTTT
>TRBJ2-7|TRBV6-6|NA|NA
CASSYDRTYEQYF
TGTGCCAGCAGTTATGACAGAACCTACGAGCAGTACTTC
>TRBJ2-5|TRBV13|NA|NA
CASSPDPRQTQYF
TGTGCCAGCAGCCCGGACCCCCGACAGACCCAGTACTTC
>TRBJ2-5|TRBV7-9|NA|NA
CASSSRGGQTQETQYF
TGTGCCAGCAGCTCTAGAGGGGGGCAAACACAAGAGACCCAGTACTTC
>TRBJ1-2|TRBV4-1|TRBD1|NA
CASSLRGQGSNYGYTF
TGCGCCAGCAGCCTCCGGGGACAGGGTTCTAACTATGGCTACACCTTC